The 13 T cell receptor beta chains below were found in one sample sequenced in a study of T cells in Graves' hyperthyroidism and ophthalmopathy. Amplification of TCR beta CDR3 regions used RNA as the template. An initial round of RT-PCR targeting the TCR CDR3 relied on the HTBI primer set. MiXCR, run by TCRdb on the multiplex PCR reads, gives a single entry per CDR3 protein. The repertoire holds 400,000 to 600,000 distinct CDR3 sequences, with about 16% as singletons. The sequencing sample was made of blood. Every receptor here comes from a young woman with Graves' ophthalmopathy.

This clonotype was observed a handful of times. This chain links TRBV30 with TRBJ2-5; D tentatively fits TRBD1 or TRBD2 (5 bases each). The CDR3 runs to 15 residues. Germline V lookup: CDR1 GTSNPN, CDR2 SVGIG (reference sequence). V lost 2 bases, J lost 2 bases, and 15 bases lay in between. CDR3 DNA: TGTGCCTGGAGTATCTTCGGGACGGCACAAGAGACCCAGTACTTC. This codes for CAWSIFGTAQETQYF. Based on the CDR3 plus reference TRBV30 and TRBJ2-5, the full variable domain is SQTIHQWPATLVQPVGSPLSLECTVEGTSNPNLYWYRQAAGRGLQLLFYSVGIGQISSEVPQNLSASRPQDRQFILSSKKLLLSDSGFYLCAWSIFGTAQETQYFGPGTRLLVL.

The J gene is TRBJ2-7, the V gene TRBV5-1; 9 nucleotides align to TRBD1. Per the germline V gene, CDR1 is SGHRS and CDR2 is YFSETQ. CDR3 length: 13 amino acids. V shed 5 bases, J shed 3 bases, and the junction held 3 bases outside the gene matches. The CDR3 sequence: CASRRDRVYEQYF. CDR3 sequence (DNA): TGCGCCAGCAGACGGGACAGGGTCTACGAGCAGTACTTC.

In nucleotides, the CDR3 is TGTGCCACCTCGGGCAGCCCTAATCAGCCCCAGCATTTT. Translation gives CATSGSPNQPQHF. The chain joins TRBV15 to TRBJ1-5; D is unresolved. In germline, CDR1 is LNHNV, CDR2 YYDKDF (reference sequence). The CDR3 has 13 residues. The germline V and J ends were trimmed by 8 bases and 4 bases, with 12 bases remaining between them.

The CDR3 nucleotides read TGCAGTGCCCGACCGGGACTAGTCACCGGGGAGCTGTTTTTT. This translates into CSARPGLVTGELFF. V is TRBV20-1 and J is TRBJ2-2; 8 nucleotides match TRBD2. Trimming cost V 6 bases and J 4 bases; bases outside gene matches: 7. Germline CDR1 DFQATT, CDR2 SNEGSKA (reference sequence). The CDR3 has 14 residues.

This clonotype was found many times. The chain has TRBV13 and TRBJ2-5, with D maybe TRBD2 (5 bases). V dropped 0 bases and J dropped 2 bases, with 10 bases sitting between them. CDR1 and CDR2 from the germline V gene are PRHDT and FYEKMQ (reference sequence). This CDR3 comprises 15 residues. The CDR3 region is CASSLGGSGQETQYF. For the CDR3, the DNA is TGTGCCAGCAGCTTAGGGGGGAGTGGTCAAGAGACCCAGTACTTC.

This clonotype was seen repeatedly, ten times or more. This sequence joins TRBV11-3 and TRBJ2-1, with 12 bases matching TRBD2. The CDR3 is made up of 16 amino acids. V trimming: 7 bases; J trimming: 3 bases; junction bases outside the gene matches: 7. Germline CDR1 reads SGHNT; CDR2 reads YENEEA. The DNA for the CDR3 is TGTGCCAGCAACACCGGACTAGCGGGAATCTACAATGAGCAGTTCTTC. This codes for CASNTGLAGIYNEQFF.

The chain employs TRBV18 and TRBJ1-1; 7 nucleotides match TRBD1. The trim removed 2 bases at V and 10 bases at J, leaving 4 bases unmatched. Germline V gene data show CDR1 as KGHSH and CDR2 as LQKENI. This CDR3 has 12 residues. The CDR3 sequence is CASSPNRGAAFF. The CDR3 coding sequence is TGTGCCAGCTCACCAAACAGGGGAGCAGCTTTCTTT.

The J gene is TRBJ2-7, the V gene TRBV15; no firm D call. This CDR3 region has 14 residues. V lost 0 bases and J 5 bases, leaving 11 bases between the germline ends. The V gene's germline CDR1 is LNHNV and CDR2 YYDKDF (reference sequence). The CDR3 protein is CATSRDAPTDEQYF. The DNA of the CDR3 is TGTGCCACCAGCAGAGATGCCCCAACAGACGAGCAGTACTTC.

The chain carries TRBV6-2 or TRBV6-3 and TRBJ2-1; possibly TRBD1 for D (5 bases). The V end was cut by 10 bases, the J end by 0 bases, with 7 bases between. Germline V gene data show CDR1 as MNHEY and CDR2 as SVGEGT. CDR3 length: 12 residues. DNA for the CDR3: TGTGCCACAGGGTCCTCCTACAATGAGCAGTTCTTC. Amino acid sequence: CATGSSYNEQFF.

The V and J genes are TRBV2 and TRBJ2-2, with 9 bases aligning to TRBD1. V shed 3 bases, J shed 4 bases, and the junction held 6 bases outside the gene matches. Germline-derived CDR1 and CDR2 are SNHLY and FYNNEI. This CDR3 is built from 16 residues. In DNA, the CDR3 is TGTGCCAGCAGTGAGGGTTGGGACAGGGCCACCGGGGAGCTGTTTTTT. Amino acid sequence: CASSEGWDRATGELFF.

This clonotype was detected a few times. The V gene is TRBV24-1, the J gene TRBJ2-1, with TRBD1 identical over 9 bases. Germline V gene data show CDR1 as KGHDR and CDR2 as SFDVKD. The CDR3 has 16 amino acids. Trimming removed 4 bases from V and 6 bases from J; junction bases left unmatched: 9. CDR3 amino acids: CATSDPTGGRINEQFF. The CDR3 DNA reads TGTGCCACCAGTGACCCAACAGGGGGCAGAATCAATGAGCAGTTCTTC.

The sample holds a few counts of this clonotype. This clone may be a read error of a much larger clone one base away. V usage is TRBV15 and J usage is TRBJ1-4, with 9 bases fitting TRBD1. Germline V gives CDR1 LNHNV, CDR2 YYDKDF (reference sequence). V lost 1 base, J lost 0 bases, and 6 bases stayed unmatched. The CDR3 totals 18 residues. CDR3 in DNA: TGTGCCACCAGCAGAGGGACAGGGGCAAGACCAACTAATGAAAAACTGTTTTTT. This codes for CATSRGTGARPTNEKLFF.

The V gene is TRBV6-2 or TRBV6-3, the J gene TRBJ1-2, with D possibly TRBD1 on 5 matching bases. V lost 8 bases and J 4 bases, leaving 11 bases between the germline ends. Germline CDR1 and CDR2: MNHEY and SVGEGT. The CDR3 is 12 residues long. Here the CDR3 DNA reads TGTGCCAGCGGAGGGGTGGTCTATGGCTACACCTTC. It codes for CASGGVVYGYTF.